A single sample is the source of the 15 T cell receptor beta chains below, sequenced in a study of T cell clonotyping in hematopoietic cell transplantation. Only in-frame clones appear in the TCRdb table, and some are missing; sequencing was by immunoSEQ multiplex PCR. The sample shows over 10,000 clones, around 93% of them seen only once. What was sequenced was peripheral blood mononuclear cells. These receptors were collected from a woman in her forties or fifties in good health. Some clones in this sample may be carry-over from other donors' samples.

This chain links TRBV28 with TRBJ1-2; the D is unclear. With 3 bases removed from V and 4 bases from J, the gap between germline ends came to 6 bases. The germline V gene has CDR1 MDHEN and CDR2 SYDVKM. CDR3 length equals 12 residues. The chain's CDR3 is CASSFAAYGYTF. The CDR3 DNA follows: TGTGCCAGCAGTTTTGCAGCCTATGGCTACACCTTC.

CDR3 residues: CASSSRQVSNYGYTF. The DNA for the CDR3 is TGTGCCAGCAGTTCTCGACAGGTGTCTAACTATGGCTACACCTTC. This chain connects TRBV5-5 to TRBJ1-2; D is perhaps TRBD1 (6 bases). The V gene's germline CDR1 is SGHKS and CDR2 YYEKEE (reference sequence). The CDR3 has 15 amino acids. Trimming took 5 bases from V and 0 from J, leaving 14 bases between them.

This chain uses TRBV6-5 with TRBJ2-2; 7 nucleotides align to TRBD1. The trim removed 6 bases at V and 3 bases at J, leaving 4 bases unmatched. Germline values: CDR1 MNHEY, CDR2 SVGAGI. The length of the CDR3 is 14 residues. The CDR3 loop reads CASRSGTDTGELFF. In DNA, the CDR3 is TGTGCCAGCAGATCCGGGACAGACACCGGGGAGCTGTTTTTT.

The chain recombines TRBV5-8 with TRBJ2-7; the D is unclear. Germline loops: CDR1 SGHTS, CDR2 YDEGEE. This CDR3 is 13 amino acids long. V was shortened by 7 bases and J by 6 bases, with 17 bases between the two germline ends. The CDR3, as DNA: TGTGCCAGCGCCTCACAGTTACTGACCGAGCAGTACTTC. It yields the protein CASASQLLTEQYF.

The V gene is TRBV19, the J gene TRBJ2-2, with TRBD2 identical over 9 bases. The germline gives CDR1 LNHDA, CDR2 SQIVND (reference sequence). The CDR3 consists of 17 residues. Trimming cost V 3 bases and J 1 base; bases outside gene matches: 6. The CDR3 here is CASSILGLALNTGELFF. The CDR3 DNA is TGTGCCAGTAGTATCTTAGGACTAGCGCTGAACACCGGGGAGCTGTTTTTT.

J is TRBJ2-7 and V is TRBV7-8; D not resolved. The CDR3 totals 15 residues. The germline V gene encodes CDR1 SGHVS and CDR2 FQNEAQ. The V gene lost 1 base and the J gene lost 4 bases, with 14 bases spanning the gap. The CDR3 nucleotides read TGTGCCAGCAGCTTAGGGGCGGATAGATATTACGAGCAGTACTTC. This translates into CASSLGADRYYEQYF.

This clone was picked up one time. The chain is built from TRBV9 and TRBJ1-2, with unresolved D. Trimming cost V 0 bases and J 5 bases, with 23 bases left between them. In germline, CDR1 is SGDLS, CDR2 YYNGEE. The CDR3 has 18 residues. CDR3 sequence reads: CASSVAPRAMRVAYGYTF. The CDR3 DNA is TGTGCCAGCAGCGTAGCCCCCCGGGCTATGAGGGTAGCTTATGGCTACACCTTC.

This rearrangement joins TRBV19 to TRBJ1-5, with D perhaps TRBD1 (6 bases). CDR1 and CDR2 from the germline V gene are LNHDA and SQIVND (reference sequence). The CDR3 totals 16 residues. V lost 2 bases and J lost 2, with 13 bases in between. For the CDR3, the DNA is TGTGCCAGTAGTATATTTTCTAGACAGGGCAATCAGCCCCAGCATTTT. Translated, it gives CASSIFSRQGNQPQHF.

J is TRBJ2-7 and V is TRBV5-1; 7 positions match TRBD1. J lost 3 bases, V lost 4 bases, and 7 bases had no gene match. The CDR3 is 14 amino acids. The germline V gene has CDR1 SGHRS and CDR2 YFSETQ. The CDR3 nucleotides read TGCGCCAGCAGCAGTACCGGGACAGACTACGAGCAGTACTTC. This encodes CASSSTGTDYEQYF.

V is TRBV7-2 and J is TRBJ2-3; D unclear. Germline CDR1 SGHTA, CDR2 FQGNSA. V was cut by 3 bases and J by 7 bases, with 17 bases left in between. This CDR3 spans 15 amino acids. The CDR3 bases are TGTGCCAGCAGCTTCGGAAGCCTCTCAACTAATACGCAGTATTTT. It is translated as CASSFGSLSTNTQYF.

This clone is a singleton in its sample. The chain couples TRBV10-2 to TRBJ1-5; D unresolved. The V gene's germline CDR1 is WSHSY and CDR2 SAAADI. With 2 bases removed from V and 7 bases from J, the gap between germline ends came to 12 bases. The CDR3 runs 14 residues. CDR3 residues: CASSEARTGQPQHF. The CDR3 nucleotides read TGCGCCAGCAGTGAGGCTCGAACGGGCCAGCCCCAGCATTTT.

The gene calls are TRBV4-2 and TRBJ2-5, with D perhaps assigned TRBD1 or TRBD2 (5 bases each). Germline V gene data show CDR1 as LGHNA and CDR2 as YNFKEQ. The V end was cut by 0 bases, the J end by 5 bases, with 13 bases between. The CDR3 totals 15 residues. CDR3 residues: CASSQESGARETQYF. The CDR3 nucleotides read TGTGCCAGCAGCCAAGAGTCCGGGGCACGGGAGACCCAGTACTTC.

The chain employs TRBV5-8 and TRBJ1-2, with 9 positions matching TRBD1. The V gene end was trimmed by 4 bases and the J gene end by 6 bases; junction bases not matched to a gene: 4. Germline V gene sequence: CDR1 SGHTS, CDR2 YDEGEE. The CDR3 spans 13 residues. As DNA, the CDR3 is TGTGCCAGCAGCCCCCGACAGGGGGATGGCTACACCTTC. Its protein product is CASSPRQGDGYTF.

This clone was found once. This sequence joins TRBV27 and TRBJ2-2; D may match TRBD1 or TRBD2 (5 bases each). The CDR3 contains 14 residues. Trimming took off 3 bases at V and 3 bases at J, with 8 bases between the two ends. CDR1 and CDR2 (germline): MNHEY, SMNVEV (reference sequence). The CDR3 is CASSFEGYTGELFF. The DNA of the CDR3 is TGTGCCAGCAGTTTTGAGGGGTACACCGGGGAGCTGTTTTTT.

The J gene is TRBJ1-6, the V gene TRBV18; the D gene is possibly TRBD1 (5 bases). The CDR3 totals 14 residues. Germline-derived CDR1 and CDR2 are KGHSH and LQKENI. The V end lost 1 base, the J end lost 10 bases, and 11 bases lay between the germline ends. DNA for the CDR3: TGTGCCAGCTCACCACAGGGCAGGGAATCACCCCTCCACTTT. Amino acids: CASSPQGRESPLHF.